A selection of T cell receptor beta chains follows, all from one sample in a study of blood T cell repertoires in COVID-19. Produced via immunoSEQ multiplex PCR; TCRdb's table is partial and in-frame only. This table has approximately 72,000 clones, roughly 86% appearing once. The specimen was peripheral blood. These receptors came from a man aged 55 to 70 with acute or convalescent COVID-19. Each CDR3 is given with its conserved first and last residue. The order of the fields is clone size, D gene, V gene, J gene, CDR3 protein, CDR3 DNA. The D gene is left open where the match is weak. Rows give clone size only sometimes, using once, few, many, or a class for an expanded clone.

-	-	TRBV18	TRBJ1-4	CASSSRDPPGGNEKLFF	TGTGCCAGCTCAAGCCGGGACCCGCCCGGGGGTAATGAAAAACTGTTTTTT
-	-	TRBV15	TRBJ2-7	CATSRDRGSPRVEQYF	TGTGCCACCAGCAGAGATCGCGGCAGCCCCCGGGTCGAGCAGTACTTC
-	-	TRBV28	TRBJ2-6	CASTGISGANVLTF	TGTGCCAGCACAGGGATCTCTGGGGCCAACGTCCTGACTTTC
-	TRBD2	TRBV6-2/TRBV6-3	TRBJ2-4	CASSLGGGPKNIQYF	TGTGCCAGCAGTTTGGGCGGGGGGCCCAAAAACATTCAGTACTTC
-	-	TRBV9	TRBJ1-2	CASSVEDGGSGYTF	TGTGCCAGCAGCGTAGAGGACGGGGGTAGTGGCTACACCTTC
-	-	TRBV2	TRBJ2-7	CASSVLSYEQYF	TGTGCCAGCAGTGTGCTCAGCTACGAGCAGTACTTC
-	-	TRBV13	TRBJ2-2	CASSLATGNTGELFF	TGTGCCAGCAGCTTAGCTACAGGGAACACCGGGGAGCTGTTTTTT
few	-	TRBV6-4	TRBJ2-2	CASSVEEYTGELFF	TGTGCCAGCAGTGTTGAGGAGTATACCGGGGAGCTGTTTTTT
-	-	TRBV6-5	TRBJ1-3	CASGRTDAGNTIYF	TGTGCCAGCGGAAGGACAGATGCTGGAAACACCATATATTTT
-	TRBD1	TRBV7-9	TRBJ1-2	CASSLTGGAGGYTF	TGTGCCAGCAGCTTAACAGGGGGCGCGGGAGGCTACACCTTC
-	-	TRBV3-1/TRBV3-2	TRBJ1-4	CASSRDSEEKLFF	TGTGCCAGCAGTCGGGACTCAGAAGAAAAACTGTTTTTT
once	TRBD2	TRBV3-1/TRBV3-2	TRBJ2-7	CASGTSGGPYEQYF	TGTGCCAGCGGGACTAGCGGGGGACCGTACGAGCAGTACTTC
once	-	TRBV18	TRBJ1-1	CASSPLAEGGRTEAFF	TGTGCCAGCTCACCACTTGCGGAGGGGGGGAGGACTGAAGCTTTCTTT
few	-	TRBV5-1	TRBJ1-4	CASSLAFGTNEKLFF	TGCGCCAGCAGCTTGGCTTTCGGGACTAATGAAAAACTGTTTTTT